This T cell receptor beta chain was profiled in a study of CD8 T cells in Susac syndrome. Per germline, CDR1 MDHEN and CDR2 SYDVKM. The V and J ends lost 7 bases and 0 bases respectively, with 10 bases between them. This CDR3 region has 14 residues. The authors sequenced TCR beta from blood CD8+ and CD4+ T cells. Negative isolation was used for CD8+ and CD4+ T cells and FACS enrichment for TEMRA cells. An amount of RNA that ranged from roughly 0.45 to 1 ug was reverse transcribed with random hexamers. TCR beta CDR3 was amplified by immunoSEQ multiplex PCR. This amplification extended across 54 Vbeta and 13 Jbeta segments. TCRdb re-called the immunoSEQ multiplex PCR reads with MiXCR, one entry per CDR3 protein. The sample yields over 350,000 distinct CDR3 sequences, around 83% seen once.

The rearrangement joins TRBV28 to TRBJ2-1; unclear D gene. The receptor's source is a human donor with multiple sclerosis. The sequencing input was CD8+ T cells from PBMCs. Here the CDR3 DNA reads TGTGCCAGCATCCCCGACGCCTCCTACAATGAGCAGTTCTTC. Amino acid sequence: CASIPDASYNEQFF.